The T cell receptor (beta chain) described here comes from a study of T cell responses to AZD1222 COVID-19 vaccine. This clone appeared a single time. This CDR3 contains 15 residues. Germline V gives CDR1 MNHEY, CDR2 SVGAGI. V dropped 8 bases and J dropped 0 bases, with 13 bases sitting between them. Sequencing was performed with immunoSEQ multiplex PCR; in TCRdb, only in-frame clones are kept and a portion is missing. The table shows around 130,000 clones, with about nine tenths occurring only once. This chain connects TRBV6-5 to TRBJ1-4, with D hard to call. The TCR sequence derives from an adult who received the AZD1222 COVID-19 vaccine. Specimen: peripheral blood, collected 28 days after the second AZD1222 dose. CDR3 region: CASCPPSATNEKLFF. CDR3 in DNA: TGTGCCAGCTGCCCCCCAAGTGCAACTAATGAAAAACTGTTTTTT.